The entry that follows covers one T cell receptor (beta chain) sequence. No antigen is known for it. This sample was included in a study of T-cell reconstitution after alpha-beta-depleted transplantation in children. Study results and limitations: Elevated TCRbeta diversity at day 60 was traced, in some patients, to surviving recipient T cells and thymic progenitors. When one year had passed after transplant, most T-cell counts and diversity came from newly produced T cells. Several hundred expanded graft clones reportedly supplied alpha-beta T cells about two months after transplant.

The CDR3 totals 17 residues. V was clipped by 6 bases and J by 3 bases, with 21 bases between them. Germline CDR1 LNHDA, CDR2 SQIVND (reference sequence). Unique molecular identifiers were used to barcode this TCRbeta library. TCRdb recomputed calls from the PCR reads with MiXCR, one row per CDR3 protein. The data contain about 980,000 distinct CDR3 sequences, 25% to 35% of them singletons. V and J are TRBV19 and TRBJ1-5, with D perhaps TRBD1 (5 bases). The specimen comprised PBMCs, mostly from graft donor cells, sampled 360 days after TCRalphabeta/CD19-depleted stem cell transplant. The sequence came from a boy under three years old who had a stem cell transplant for SCID, so the T cells may come from the graft donor. CDR3 region: CASRPWQGGDFNQPQHF. CDR3 nucleotide sequence: TGTGCCAGTAGGCCGTGGCAGGGCGGTGACTTCAATCAGCCCCAGCATTTT.